This T cell receptor (beta chain) was sequenced in a study of shared clonotypes between healthy human individuals (dated by TCRdb to 2018 to 2020). Some background on the complete study: A couple of women and a few men aged 18 to 49 years were included in the cohort. For each donor, CD4 naive and CD4 memory were each given three plates, CD8 naive was given two plates, and CD8 memory was given one plate. To estimate repertoire size and how much clonotypes are shared between individuals, the study performed deep sequencing of blood TCR repertoires from five healthy adults. Each donor's leukapheresis produced roughly between roughly 0.94 and 9.5 billion PBMCs. To increase sequencing depth and limit assay-specific biases, TCR repertoire library preparation and sequencing were carried out by different laboratories using diverse techniques. Study-wide findings and limitations: Larger estimated clonotype richness was generally found for naive subsets than for memory subsets. About 5% of naive CD4, more than 3% of naive CD8, 2.3% of memory CD4, and 0.4% of memory CD8 clonotypes were shared across several donors. Higher generation probabilities were observed for clonotypes shared by all four sorted-subset donors than for non-shared clonotypes. Even with the large sequencing depth, rarefaction of the sorted-subset datasets indicated that sequencing was incomplete. Sampling was restricted to blood, and TCR repertoires in tissue are likely to differ from TCR repertoires in blood. The genetic and exposure-history diversity represented was limited by the small number of donors. Based on pairwise subsampling, the degree of clonotype sharing among donors was expected to be affected by sequencing depth.

CD8 naive samples were obtained by positive selection for CCR7 among CD45RO-negative cells, yielding a CD45RA+CCR7+ population from which TemRA cells were excluded. Donors were healthy HIV-negative adults with no recently reported acute infections or vaccinations. All donors were Caucasian adults living in Nashville, Tennessee, USA. After blood collection by leukapheresis, PBMCs were isolated using Ficoll-Histopaque density gradient centrifugation and then cryopreserved in the vapor phase of liquid nitrogen. Purity and quantity of every magnetically sorted T cell population were checked by analytical flow cytometry. Genomic DNA was isolated from each sorted fraction and quantified by UV absorbance on a Nanodrop 2000c. Note on this clone: The antigen it binds to is not known. One base away there is no much larger clone; base qualities are not given.

CDR1 and CDR2 are drawn from the germline V gene: SGHRS, YFSETQ. After removal of 0 bases from V and 3 bases from J, the junction retains 6 bases not matched to a gene. From its cysteine to its phenylalanine, the CDR3 spans 15 amino acids. Only CDR3 DNA is held: 45 bases, read in frame from base 1. Using the deep immunoSEQ assay, multiplex PCR amplified TCR CDR3 regions from genomic DNA. Genomic DNA extracted from each cell subset was distributed evenly over all wells of several immunoSEQ 96-well plates, and each plate served as one replicate. Each replicate PCR for sorted subsets received roughly 200 ng genomic DNA, equal to about 30,000 T cell genomes. Purified libraries were quantified with a Qubit 3.0 fluorometer, sized on a Bioanalyzer 2100, and re-quantified with the KAPA Library Quantification kit. Each immunoSEQ 96-well plate was sequenced on its own single-read 150-cycle Illumina NextSeq 550 flow cell. In the source study's methods: Because the immunoSEQ output held only junctional sequences and lacked quality scores, the filtering could not match the filtering applied to full-length reads. Sequences were annotated with PyIR, a Python wrapper for IgBLAST v1.9, and V/J genes and CDR3 were assigned using IMGT germline references. Reads were filtered out if the reads had weak V/J assignments (E-value above 1e-6), no CDR3, stop codons, out-of-frame junctions, or ambiguous translated residues. A V3J clonotype was defined by an identical inferred V gene, J gene, and CDR3 amino acid sequence. The percentage overlap between two repertoires was calculated by dividing the number of shared unique clonotypes by the size of the smaller repertoire. Three approaches were used to assess repertoire richness: RTK rarefaction, the Chao1 estimator, and Recon v2.1 estimates of unobserved clonotypes. Generation probabilities for all TCRbeta clonotypes obtained by the gDNA method from four donors were computed using OLGA. TCRdb retrieved this table from immuneACCESS and kept in-frame rearrangements only. Not all clones are present; in checked studies, unresolved V genes account for under half, and no reason is known for the remainder. The D gene and trimming were derived from the DNA, and the V and J assignments and clone size from that table. This sample is represented by about 1.9 million clones; around 93% of them were singletons. Clones ranked in the top ten supply 1.5% to 2% of the sample.

The source is a man aged 18 to 30 in good health. Some clones in this sample may be carry-over from other donors' samples. Material for sequencing was naive CD8+ T cells from PBMCs. The cell subset or site label of this sample denotes: CD45RA+CCR7+. The sequence joins TRBV5-1 to TRBJ2-7, and 7 junction bases match TRBD2. The CDR3 reads CASSLVGEGRYEQYF. The nucleotides read TGCGCCAGCAGCTTGGTGGGGGAGGGCCGCTACGAGCAGTACTTC.